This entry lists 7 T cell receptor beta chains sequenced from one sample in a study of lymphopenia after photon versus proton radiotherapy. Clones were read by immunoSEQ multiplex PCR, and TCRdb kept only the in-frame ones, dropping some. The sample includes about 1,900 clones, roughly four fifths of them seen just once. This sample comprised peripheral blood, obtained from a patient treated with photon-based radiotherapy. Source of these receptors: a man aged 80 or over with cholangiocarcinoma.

CDR3 region: CASSPVWTGSYGYTF. The CDR3 bases are TGTGCCAGCTCACCAGTATGGACAGGCTCCTATGGCTACACCTTC. The chain couples TRBV18 to TRBJ1-2, with 7 bases matching TRBD1. Germline values: CDR1 KGHSH, CDR2 LQKENI. Trimming removed 2 bases from V and 4 bases from J; junction bases left unmatched: 7. The CDR3 spans 15 residues. Looking up the rest from reference TRBV18 and TRBJ1-2 gives the full variable domain: NAGVMQNPRHLVRRRGQEARLRCSPMKGHSHVYWYRQLPEEGLKFMVYLQKENIIDESGMPKERFSAEFPKEGPSILRIQQVVRGDSAAYFCASSPVWTGSYGYTFGSGTRLTVV.

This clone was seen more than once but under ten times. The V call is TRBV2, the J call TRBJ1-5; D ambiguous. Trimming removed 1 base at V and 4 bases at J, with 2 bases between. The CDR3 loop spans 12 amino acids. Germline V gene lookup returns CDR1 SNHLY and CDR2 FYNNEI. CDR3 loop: CASSEGNQPQHF. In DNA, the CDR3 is TGTGCCAGCAGTGAAGGGAATCAGCCCCAGCATTTT.

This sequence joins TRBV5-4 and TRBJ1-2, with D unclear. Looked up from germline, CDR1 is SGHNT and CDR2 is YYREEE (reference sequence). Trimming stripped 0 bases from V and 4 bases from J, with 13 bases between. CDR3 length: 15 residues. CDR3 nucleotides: TGTGCCAGCAGCTTGGGGGCAGAATCACTCTATGGCTACACCTTC. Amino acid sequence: CASSLGAESLYGYTF.

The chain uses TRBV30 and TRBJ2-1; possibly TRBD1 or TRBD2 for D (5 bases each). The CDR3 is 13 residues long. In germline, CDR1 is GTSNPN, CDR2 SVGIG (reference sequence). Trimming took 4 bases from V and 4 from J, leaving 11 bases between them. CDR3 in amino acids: CAWKGTAYNEQFF. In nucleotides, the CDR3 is TGTGCCTGGAAGGGGACGGCTTACAATGAGCAGTTCTTC. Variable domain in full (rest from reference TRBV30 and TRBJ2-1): SQTIHQWPATLVQPVGSPLSLECTVEGTSNPNLYWYRQAAGRGLQLLFYSVGIGQISSEVPQNLSASRPQDRQFILSSKKLLLSDSGFYLCAWKGTAYNEQFFGPGTRLTVL.

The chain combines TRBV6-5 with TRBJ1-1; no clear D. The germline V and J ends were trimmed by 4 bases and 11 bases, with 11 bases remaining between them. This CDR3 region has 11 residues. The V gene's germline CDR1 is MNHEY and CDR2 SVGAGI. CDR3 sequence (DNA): TGTGCCAGCAGTTCTCGGTTTGTGGCTTTCTTT. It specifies CASSSRFVAFF.

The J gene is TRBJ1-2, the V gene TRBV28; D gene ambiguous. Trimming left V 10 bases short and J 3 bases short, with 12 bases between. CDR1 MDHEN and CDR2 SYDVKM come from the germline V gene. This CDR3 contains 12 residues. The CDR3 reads CATQPGYYGYTF. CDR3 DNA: TGTGCCACCCAACCTGGTTACTATGGCTACACCTTC.

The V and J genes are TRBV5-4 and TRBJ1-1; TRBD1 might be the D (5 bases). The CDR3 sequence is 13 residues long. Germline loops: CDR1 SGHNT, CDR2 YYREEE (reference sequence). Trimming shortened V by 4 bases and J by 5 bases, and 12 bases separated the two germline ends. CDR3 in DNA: TGTGCCAGCAGCCAACAGAGGGGAACTGAAGCTTTCTTT. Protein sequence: CASSQQRGTEAFF.